Each of the 27 T cell receptor beta chains below was sequenced from the same sample in a study of CD4 T cells in relation to SARS-CoV-2 and coronaviruses. Profiling relied on immunoSEQ multiplex PCR, and the TCRdb table lists in-frame clones only, not all of them. The sample holds about 23,000 clones, approximately 68% seen once. The unexposed donors gave CD4+ T cells in about 2011-2018, prior to COVID-19. After about 10 days of culture, CD4+ T cells were isolated. These TCRs' antigens remain unknown. Sequencing was done on a sample of CD4+ T cells from PBMCs, cultured in vitro. These receptors were taken from a human donor in good health.

This clone was observed a few times. This chain links TRBV6-6 with TRBJ1-5; 11 bases line up with TRBD1. There are 15 residues in the CDR3. Trimming at V came to 7 bases and at J to 6 bases, leaving 8 bases not matched to a gene. CDR1 and CDR2 from the germline V gene are MNHNY and SVGAGI (reference sequence). DNA for the CDR3: TGTGCCAGCACGGACAGGGGGCGCTTCTCTCAGCCCCAGCATTTT. It is translated as CASTDRGRFSQPQHF.

V usage is TRBV4-2 and J usage is TRBJ2-7; 11 bases map to TRBD2. The CDR3 sequence is 15 residues long. From germline, CDR1 is LGHNA and CDR2 YNFKEQ. V trimming: 1 base; J trimming: 1 base; junction bases outside the gene matches: 0. The CDR3 nucleotides are TGTGCCAGCAGCCAAGGACTAGCGGGATCCTACGAGCAGTACTTC. Protein sequence: CASSQGLAGSYEQYF.

V is TRBV7-2 and J is TRBJ2-5; 7 nucleotides agree with TRBD1. The CDR3 length is 14 residues. Per the germline V gene, CDR1 is SGHTA and CDR2 is FQGNSA. Germline trimming cut 4 bases from V and 2 bases from J; bases unmatched to any gene: 4. CDR3 sequence reads: CASSSDRIQETQYF. The DNA of the CDR3 is TGTGCCAGCAGCTCGGACAGGATACAAGAGACCCAGTACTTC.

V usage is TRBV9 and J usage is TRBJ2-7; 7 bases map to TRBD1. The junction had 10 bases not matched to a gene; V was cut back by 2 bases and J by 2 bases. CDR1 is SGDLS and CDR2 is YYNGEE in the germline V gene. There are 16 residues in the CDR3. CDR3 sequence (DNA): TGTGCCAGCAGCGTTGGGGCGACAGGGCTTACCTACGAGCAGTACTTC. Translation gives CASSVGATGLTYEQYF.

This sequence joins TRBV3-1 (or the pseudogene TRBV3-2) and TRBJ2-5; D ambiguous. Germline CDR1 LGHDT, CDR2 YNNKEL (reference sequence). This CDR3 has 14 residues. V lost 1 base and J 2 bases, leaving 8 bases between the germline ends. The CDR3 region has the DNA TGTGCCAGCAGCCAAGCTGACGGACAAGAGACCCAGTACTTC. Its protein is CASSQADGQETQYF.

This clone has just a few counts. The CDR3 here is CASSLIPGGILNSPLHF. In DNA, the CDR3 is TGCGCCAGCAGCTTAATCCCAGGGGGTATTTTAAATTCACCCCTCCACTTT. This chain connects TRBV5-1 to TRBJ1-6; 7 positions agree with TRBD1. The CDR3 sequence is 17 residues long. Germline CDR1 reads SGHRS; CDR2 reads YFSETQ. Losses at the gene ends were 2 bases for V and 7 bases for J; bases not matched to a gene: 12.

This clone occurred a few times. CDR3 sequence: CASSLFGDTGELFF. CDR3 in DNA: TGTGCCAGCAGCCTCTTTGGGGACACCGGGGAGCTGTTTTTT. The chain has TRBV11-3 and TRBJ2-2; D gene ambiguous. V was trimmed by 5 bases and J by 3 bases, leaving 10 bases between them. Germline-derived CDR1 and CDR2 are SGHNT and YENEEA. This CDR3 has 14 amino acids.

The chain has TRBV6-5 and TRBJ2-3; possibly TRBD2 for D (6 bases). This CDR3 has 14 amino acids. Germline CDR1 is MNHEY and CDR2 is SVGAGI. Between the trimmed V and J ends, which lost 8 bases and 2 bases, there was a span of 14 bases. The CDR3 region has the DNA TGTGCCAGCCGCCCGGGGGTCACCACAGATACGCAGTATTTT. It yields the protein CASRPGVTTDTQYF.

The genes are TRBV18 and TRBJ2-5, with TRBD1 matching over 8 bases. With V trimmed by 0 bases and J by 5 bases, 2 bases remained unmatched. Per germline, CDR1 KGHSH and CDR2 LQKENI. CDR3 length: 14 residues. CDR3 nucleotide sequence: TGTGCCAGCTCACCACCGTGGACAGGGGAGACCCAGTACTTC. Translating gives CASSPPWTGETQYF. Together with reference TRBV18 and TRBJ2-5, the CDR3 gives the full variable domain: NAGVMQNPRHLVRRRGQEARLRCSPMKGHSHVYWYRQLPEEGLKFMVYLQKENIIDESGMPKERFSAEFPKEGPSILRIQQVVRGDSAAYFCASSPPWTGETQYFGPGTRLLVL.

This chain uses TRBV27 with TRBJ1-6, with D possibly matching TRBD1 (5 bases). V lost 4 bases and J lost 6, with 22 bases in between. The CDR3 extends over 18 amino acids. Germline V CDR1 and CDR2: MNHEY, SMNVEV (reference sequence). CDR3 nucleotide sequence: TGTGCCAGCAGTTCACGGCCCCCGAGGCAGGGAAGTAATTCACCCCTCCACTTT. As protein: CASSSRPPRQGSNSPLHF.

This clone was counted a few times. J is TRBJ1-4 and V is TRBV7-9; D gene unclear. The ends were cut back, 8 bases at V and 2 bases at J, with 9 bases in the middle. This CDR3 has 13 amino acids. Germline values: CDR1 SEHNR, CDR2 FQNEAQ (reference sequence). CDR3 sequence reads: CASESGTNEKLFF. DNA of the CDR3: TGTGCCAGCGAGAGCGGGACTAATGAAAAACTGTTTTTT.

V is TRBV3-1 (or the pseudogene TRBV3-2) and J is TRBJ2-3; D unclear. The CDR3 length is 15 residues. V lost 0 bases and J lost 2, with 9 bases in between. Germline CDR1 is LGHDT and CDR2 is YNNKEL (reference sequence). As DNA, the CDR3 is TGTGCCAGCAGCCAAGAGGTCGCCTACACAGATACGCAGTATTTT. The encoded protein is CASSQEVAYTDTQYF.

This chain connects TRBV12-3 or TRBV12-4 to TRBJ1-5; D not resolved. The CDR3 spans 12 residues. The V end was cut by 0 bases, the J end by 7 bases, with 4 bases between. The CDR3 DNA follows: TGTGCCAGCAGTTTAGCCATCCAGCCCCAGCATTTT. As protein: CASSLAIQPQHF.

V and J are TRBV3-1 (or the pseudogene TRBV3-2) and TRBJ1-6, with D possibly being TRBD1 (6 bases). Deletions cut 1 base from V and 5 bases from J, with 6 bases between. CDR3 size: 14 residues. CDR1 is LGHDT, CDR2 YNNKEL, per germline (reference sequence). The CDR3 DNA reads as TGTGCCAGCAGCCAAGGACAGGATAATTCACCCCTCCACTTT. This translates into CASSQGQDNSPLHF.

This clone came up a few times. J is TRBJ2-2 and V is TRBV11-2; no clear D. Looked up from germline, CDR1 is SGHAT and CDR2 is FQNNGV. The CDR3 has 16 residues. V lost 2 bases, J lost 4 bases, and 14 bases lay in between. The CDR3 DNA is TGTGCCAGCAGCTTAAAGTTCCGGGCCGTCACCGGGGAGCTGTTTTTT. Translating gives CASSLKFRAVTGELFF.

The V call is TRBV18, the J call TRBJ2-3; TRBD2 matches at 13 bases. This CDR3 has 16 residues. V shed 4 bases and J 1 base; nucleotides not matched to a gene: 2. From germline, CDR1 is KGHSH and CDR2 LQKENI. DNA of the CDR3: TGTGCCAGCTCACGGGGGACTAGCGGGGGCACAGATACGCAGTATTTT. As protein: CASSRGTSGGTDTQYF.

This clone was seen more than once but under ten times. The chain recombines TRBV3-1 (or the pseudogene TRBV3-2) with TRBJ2-2; 9 bases match TRBD2. J lost 3 bases, V lost 0 bases, and 2 bases had no gene match. The CDR3 loop spans 16 amino acids. Per the germline V gene, CDR1 is LGHDT and CDR2 is YNNKEL (reference sequence). The CDR3 bases are TGTGCCAGCAGCCAAGATGCGGGGGGGGACACCGGGGAGCTGTTTTTT. Translating gives CASSQDAGGDTGELFF.

The chain combines TRBV9 with TRBJ2-3, with TRBD2 matching over 12 bases. CDR1 and CDR2 (germline): SGDLS, YYNGEE. The junction had 16 bases not matched to a gene; V was cut back by 4 bases and J by 7 bases. The CDR3 covers 18 residues. The CDR3 DNA is TGTGCCAGCAGCCCCCCCTGGCGGTCTAGCGGGGGGGCATATACGCAGTATTTT. This gives the protein CASSPPWRSSGGAYTQYF.

This clone was seen only once. J is TRBJ1-2 and V is TRBV7-2; D is possibly TRBD1 (5 bases). Trimming took 5 bases from V and 8 from J, leaving 18 bases between them. Germline V lookup: CDR1 SGHTA, CDR2 FQGNSA. The CDR3 extends over 14 amino acids. The CDR3 DNA is TGTGCCAGCAGCCCCAGGCAGGGCTTGGGCGGCTACACCTTC. Translated: CASSPRQGLGGYTF.

Concerning this clone: Different DNA sequences within this sample yield the same CDR3. The V call is TRBV6-5, the J call TRBJ1-3, with D unclear. Germline V CDR1 and CDR2: MNHEY, SVGAGI. V lost 0 bases to trimming and J lost 2 bases, with 5 bases between them. The CDR3 is made up of 14 amino acids. CDR3 coding DNA: TGTGCCAGCAGTTACTCGCCCACTGGAAACACCATATATTTT. Amino acids: CASSYSPTGNTIYF.

This chain uses TRBV5-1 with TRBJ2-1; 8 bases are shared with TRBD2. The germline gives CDR1 SGHRS, CDR2 YFSETQ. Losses at the gene ends were 0 bases for V and 6 bases for J; bases not matched to a gene: 8. This CDR3 has 16 residues. The CDR3: CASSLGSGGLGNEQFF. The CDR3 region has the DNA TGCGCCAGCAGCTTGGGCTCGGGGGGACTAGGCAATGAGCAGTTCTTC.

J is TRBJ1-1 and V is TRBV7-9; 8 bases align to TRBD1. Germline loops: CDR1 SEHNR, CDR2 FQNEAQ (reference sequence). With V trimmed by 8 bases and J by 3 bases, 5 bases remained unmatched. The CDR3 has 13 amino acids. CDR3 residues: CASGDRRDTEAFF. CDR3 in DNA: TGTGCCAGCGGGGACAGGAGGGACACTGAAGCTTTCTTT.

The chain has TRBV5-8 and TRBJ2-7, with D unresolved. Between the trimmed V and J ends, which lost 2 bases and 5 bases, there was a span of 5 bases. Germline V gene sequence: CDR1 SGHTS, CDR2 YDEGEE. This CDR3 is built from 11 residues. CDR3 protein: CASSLHHEQYF. The CDR3 coding sequence is TGTGCCAGCAGCTTACATCACGAGCAGTACTTC.

The chain has TRBV24-1 and TRBJ1-5; weak D call: TRBD1 (6 bases). The CDR3 contains 16 residues. Between the trimmed V and J ends, which lost 1 base and 1 base, there was a span of 10 bases. Germline V CDR1 and CDR2: KGHDR, SFDVKD. The CDR3 loop is CATSDFNRVSNQPQHF. The CDR3 DNA reads TGTGCCACCAGTGATTTCAACAGGGTGAGCAATCAGCCCCAGCATTTT.

The rearrangement uses TRBV3-1 (or the pseudogene TRBV3-2) and TRBJ2-5, with D hard to call. The V gene lost 6 bases and the J gene lost 5 bases, with 4 bases spanning the gap. This CDR3 has 10 residues. Per germline, CDR1 LGHDT and CDR2 YNNKEL (reference sequence). The CDR3 protein is CASSGETQYF. CDR3 coding DNA: TGTGCCAGCAGTGGGGAGACCCAGTACTTC.

This clone was detected only a few times. The chain employs TRBV6-5 and TRBJ1-1; D remains unclear. Per germline, CDR1 MNHEY and CDR2 SVGAGI. V gave up 6 bases and J gave up 7 bases, with 12 bases separating them. The CDR3 contains 12 residues. The chain's CDR3 is CASSSELGEAFF. The CDR3 DNA reads TGTGCCAGCAGCTCCGAGTTGGGTGAAGCTTTCTTT.

V is TRBV18 and J is TRBJ2-7; tentative D call: TRBD1 (6 bases). The CDR3 extends over 14 amino acids. The germline V and J ends were trimmed by 6 bases and 0 bases, with 12 bases remaining between them. Germline loops: CDR1 KGHSH, CDR2 LQKENI. CDR3 protein: CASSSRTDSYEQYF. CDR3 DNA: TGTGCCAGCTCTAGCAGGACAGACTCCTACGAGCAGTACTTC.